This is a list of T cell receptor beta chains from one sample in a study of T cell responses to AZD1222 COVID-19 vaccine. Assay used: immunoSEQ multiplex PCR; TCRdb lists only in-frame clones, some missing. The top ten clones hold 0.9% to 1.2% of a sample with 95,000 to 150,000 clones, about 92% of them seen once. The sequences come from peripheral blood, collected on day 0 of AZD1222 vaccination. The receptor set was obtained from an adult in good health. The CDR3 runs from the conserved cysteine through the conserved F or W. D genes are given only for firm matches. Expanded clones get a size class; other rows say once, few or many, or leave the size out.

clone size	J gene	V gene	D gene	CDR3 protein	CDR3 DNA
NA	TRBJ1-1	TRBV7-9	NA	CASSHYLNTEAFF	TGTGCCAGCAGTCATTACTTGAACACTGAAGCTTTCTTT
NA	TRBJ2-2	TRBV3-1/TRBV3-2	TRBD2	CASRPGLAGVGTGELFF	TGTGCCAGCAGACCCGGACTAGCGGGAGTTGGGACCGGGGAGCTGTTTTTT
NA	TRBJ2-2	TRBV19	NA	CASSIVGANGELFF	TGTGCCAGTAGTATTGTAGGGGCGAACGGGGAGCTGTTTTTT
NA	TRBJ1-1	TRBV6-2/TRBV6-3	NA	CASSYRTLTEAFF	TGTGCCAGCAGTTACAGGACACTAACTGAAGCTTTCTTT
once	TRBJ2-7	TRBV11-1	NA	CASSLPDWGQYF	TGTGCCAGCAGCCTCCCGGACTGGGGGCAGTACTTC
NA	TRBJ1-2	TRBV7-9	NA	CASSLVVGGYTF	TGTGCCAGCAGCTTAGTCGTCGGGGGCTACACCTTC
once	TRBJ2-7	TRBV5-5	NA	CASRQGLILTYEQYF	TGTGCCAGCCGCCAAGGACTAATTCTTACCTACGAGCAGTACTTC
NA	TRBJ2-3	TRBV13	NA	CASSRIGWGSASTDTQYF	TGTGCCAGCAGCCGTATCGGGTGGGGGAGCGCTAGCACAGATACGCAGTATTTT
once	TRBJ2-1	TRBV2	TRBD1	CASKPKTGTGRYNEQFF	TGTGCCAGCAAACCTAAGACCGGGACAGGGAGATACAATGAGCAGTTCTTC
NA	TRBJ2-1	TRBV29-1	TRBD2	CSVGRGSGKVNEQFF	TGCAGCGTTGGTCGCGGAAGCGGGAAGGTAAATGAGCAGTTCTTC
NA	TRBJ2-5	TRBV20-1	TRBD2	CSASDLAGGLQGQETQYF	TGCAGTGCTAGTGACCTAGCGGGAGGGCTACAGGGGCAAGAGACCCAGTACTTC
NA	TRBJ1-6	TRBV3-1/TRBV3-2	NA	CASSQYPGSNSPLHF	TGTGCCAGCAGCCAATATCCTGGGTCCAATTCACCCCTCCACTTT
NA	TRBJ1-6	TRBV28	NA	CASSSPGGRPNSPLHF	TGTGCCAGCAGTTCCCCCGGGGGGAGACCTAATTCACCCCTCCACTTT
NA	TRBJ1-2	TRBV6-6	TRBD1	CASSPKTDRGRYGYTF	TGTGCCAGCAGTCCGAAAACCGACAGGGGGAGGTATGGCTACACCTTC
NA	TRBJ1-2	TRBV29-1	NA	CSVVRGNYGYTF	TGCAGCGTTGTTAGGGGCAACTATGGCTACACCTTC
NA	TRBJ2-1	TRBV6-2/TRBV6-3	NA	CASSYTPGEQFF	TGTGCCAGCAGTTATACCCCGGGGGAGCAGTTCTTC
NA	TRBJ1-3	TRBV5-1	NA	CASSPLPGARSGNTIYF	TGCGCCAGCAGCCCCCTACCGGGGGCCCGATCCGGAAACACCATATATTTT
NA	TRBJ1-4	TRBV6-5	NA	CASSSAGHGNEKLFF	TGTGCCAGCAGCTCCGCAGGGCATGGTAATGAAAAACTGTTTTTT
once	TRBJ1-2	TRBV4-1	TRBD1	CASSPPGQGPKGYTF	TGCGCCAGCAGCCCACCGGGACAGGGACCGAAGGGCTACACCTTC
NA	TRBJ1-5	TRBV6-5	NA	CASSATGNQPQHF	TGTGCCAGCAGCGCGACAGGCAATCAGCCCCAGCATTTT
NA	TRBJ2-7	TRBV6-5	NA	CASNLIWGSSYEQYF	TGTGCCAGCAACCTCATTTGGGGGAGCTCCTACGAGCAGTACTTC
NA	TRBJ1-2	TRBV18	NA	CASSPQGSSDGYTF	TGTGCCAGCTCACCACAAGGGAGCTCGGATGGCTACACCTTC
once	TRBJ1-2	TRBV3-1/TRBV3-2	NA	CASSLTAGVDGYTF	TGTGCCAGCAGCCTGACAGCGGGGGTCGATGGCTACACCTTC
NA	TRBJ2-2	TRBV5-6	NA	CASSLSRGAGELFF	TGTGCCAGCAGCTTGTCCCGGGGCGCCGGGGAGCTGTTTTTT
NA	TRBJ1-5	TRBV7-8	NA	CASSFLRDSNQPQHF	TGTGCCAGCAGCTTCCTACGGGATAGCAATCAGCCCCAGCATTTT
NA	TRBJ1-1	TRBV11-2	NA	CASRQGSLRTDTEAFF	TGTGCCAGCAGGCAGGGGTCTCTCAGGACGGACACTGAAGCTTTCTTT
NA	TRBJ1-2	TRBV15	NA	CATSENRNYGYTF	TGTGCCACCAGCGAGAACAGAAACTATGGCTACACCTTC
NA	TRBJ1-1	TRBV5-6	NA	CASSLASGGFTEAFF	TGTGCCAGCAGCTTGGCCTCGGGGGGCTTCACTGAAGCTTTCTTT
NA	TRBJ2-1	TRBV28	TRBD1	CASSRTGLLIYNEQFF	TGTGCCAGCAGCCGGACAGGGCTCCTTATCTACAATGAGCAGTTCTTC
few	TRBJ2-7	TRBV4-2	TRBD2	CASSQAAREVYEQYF	TGTGCCAGCAGCCAAGCGGCGCGGGAGGTTTACGAGCAGTACTTC
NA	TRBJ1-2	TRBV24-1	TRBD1	CATSDAGGDGYTF	TGTGCCACCAGTGATGCAGGGGGCGATGGCTACACCTTC
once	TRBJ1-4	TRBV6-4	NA	CASRSGRFTTNEKLFF	TGTGCCAGCAGATCAGGACGGTTTACAACTAATGAAAAACTGTTTTTT
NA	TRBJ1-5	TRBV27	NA	CASRTDGGSGQPQHF	TGTGCCAGCAGGACAGACGGAGGGTCCGGTCAGCCCCAGCATTTT
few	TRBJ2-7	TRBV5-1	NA	CASTESAYSHEQYF	TGCGCCAGCACTGAGTCAGCGTATTCCCACGAGCAGTACTTC
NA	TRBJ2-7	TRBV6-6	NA	CASSLLRPPVYEQYF	TGTGCCAGCAGCCTTCTTAGGCCACCGGTCTACGAGCAGTACTTC
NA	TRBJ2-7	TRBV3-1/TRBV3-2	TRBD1	CASSRIGQGGQYF	TGTGCCAGCAGCCGAATAGGACAGGGCGGGCAGTACTTC
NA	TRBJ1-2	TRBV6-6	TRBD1	CASNGQVDLYGYTF	TGTGCCAGCAATGGACAGGTAGATCTCTATGGCTACACCTTC
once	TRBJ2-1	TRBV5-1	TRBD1	CASSLARQGYNEQFF	TGCGCCAGCAGCTTGGCCAGACAGGGTTACAATGAGCAGTTCTTC
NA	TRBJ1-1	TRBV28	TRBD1	CASTQQGWDTEAFF	TGTGCCAGCACCCAACAGGGGTGGGACACTGAAGCTTTCTTT
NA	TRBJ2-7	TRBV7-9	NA	CASSPRQDPYEQYF	TGTGCCAGCAGCCCTAGACAGGACCCCTACGAGCAGTACTTC
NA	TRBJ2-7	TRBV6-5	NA	CASRNRDYYEQYF	TGTGCCAGCAGGAATAGGGATTACTACGAGCAGTACTTC
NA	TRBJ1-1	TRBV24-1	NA	CATSDPQGRVVLNTEAFF	TGTGCCACCAGTGATCCGCAGGGGAGGGTCGTACTGAACACTGAAGCTTTCTTT
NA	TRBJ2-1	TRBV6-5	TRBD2	CASSRGRAQFF	TGTGCCAGCAGTCGCGGGAGGGCCCAGTTCTTC
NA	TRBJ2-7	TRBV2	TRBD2	CASSLTSGKGEQYF	TGTGCCAGCAGTTTGACTAGCGGGAAAGGCGAGCAGTACTTC
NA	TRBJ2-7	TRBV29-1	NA	CSVGMLGGFVF	TGCAGCGTTGGAATGCTTGGTGGGTTCGTATTC
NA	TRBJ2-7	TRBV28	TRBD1	CASRQEQGFLYEQYF	TGTGCCAGCAGGCAGGAACAGGGGTTTTTGTACGAGCAGTACTTC